This TCR beta chain was obtained from a study of cytomegalovirus exposure and HLA in healthy donors. Primers included in the PCR were 60 Vbeta and 13 Jbeta primers. Libraries were prepared by immunoSEQ multiplex PCR; TCRdb keeps only in-frame clonotypes and omits some of them. The profile shows tens of thousands of clones, approximately 70% of them singletons. Looked up from germline, CDR1 is SEHNR and CDR2 is FQNEAQ (reference sequence). V lost 1 base and J 3 bases, leaving 7 bases between the germline ends. This CDR3 has 13 amino acids. Notes on the study in general: Among CMV-associated TCR beta chains, most appeared HLA-restricted in a later analysis. A likely sequencing artifact accounted for one observed cluster of highly shared sequence variants.

Turning to this clone: Its antigen remains unknown.

Sequencing used PBMCs. The receptor was derived from a man aged 55 to 70 in good health and CMV-seropositive. The chain links TRBV7-9 to TRBJ2-7; D gene uncertain. The CDR3: CASSLGNSYEQYF. The CDR3 nucleotides are TGTGCCAGCAGCTTAGGTAACAGCTACGAGCAGTACTTC.